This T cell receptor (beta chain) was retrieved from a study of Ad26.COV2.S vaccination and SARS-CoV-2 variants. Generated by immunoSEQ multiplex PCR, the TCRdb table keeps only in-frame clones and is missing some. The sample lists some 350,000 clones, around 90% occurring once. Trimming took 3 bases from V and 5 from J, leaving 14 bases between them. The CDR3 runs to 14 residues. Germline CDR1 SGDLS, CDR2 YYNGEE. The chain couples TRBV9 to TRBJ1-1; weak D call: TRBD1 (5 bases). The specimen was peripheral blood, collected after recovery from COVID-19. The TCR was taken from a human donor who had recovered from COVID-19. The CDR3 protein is CASSAREGRTEAFF. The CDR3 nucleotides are TGTGCCAGCAGCGCACGAGAGGGGAGAACTGAAGCTTTCTTT.